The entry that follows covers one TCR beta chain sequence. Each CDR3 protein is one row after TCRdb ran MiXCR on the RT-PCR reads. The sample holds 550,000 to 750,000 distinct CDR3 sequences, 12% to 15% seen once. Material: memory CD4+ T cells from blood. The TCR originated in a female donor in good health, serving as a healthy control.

CDR3 nucleotide sequence: TGCGCCAGCAGCCAAGCGTTGGCGGGACCTCTAAACAATGAGCAGTTCTTC. Its protein is CASSQALAGPLNNEQFF. The V call is TRBV4-3, the J call TRBJ2-1; possibly TRBD2 for D (6 bases). The CDR3 covers 17 residues. Germline V gene lookup returns CDR1 LGHNA and CDR2 YSLEER. Deletions cut 1 base from V and 5 bases from J, with 18 bases between.